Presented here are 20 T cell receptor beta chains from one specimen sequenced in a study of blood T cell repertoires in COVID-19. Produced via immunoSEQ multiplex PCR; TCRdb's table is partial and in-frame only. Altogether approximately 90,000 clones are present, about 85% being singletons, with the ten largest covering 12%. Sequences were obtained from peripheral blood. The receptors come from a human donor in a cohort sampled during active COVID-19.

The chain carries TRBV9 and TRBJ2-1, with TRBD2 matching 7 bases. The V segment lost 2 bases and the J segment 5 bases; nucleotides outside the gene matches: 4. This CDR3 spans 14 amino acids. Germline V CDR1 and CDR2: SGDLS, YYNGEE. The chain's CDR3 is CASSVSGTNNEQFF. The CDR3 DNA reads TGTGCCAGCAGCGTGAGCGGGACGAACAATGAGCAGTTCTTC. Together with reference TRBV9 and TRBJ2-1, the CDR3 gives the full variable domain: DSGVTQTPKHLITATGQRVTLRCSPRSGDLSVYWYQQSLDQGLQFLIQYYNGEERAKGNILERFSAQQFPDLHSELNLSSLELGDSALYFCASSVSGTNNEQFFGPGTRLTVL.

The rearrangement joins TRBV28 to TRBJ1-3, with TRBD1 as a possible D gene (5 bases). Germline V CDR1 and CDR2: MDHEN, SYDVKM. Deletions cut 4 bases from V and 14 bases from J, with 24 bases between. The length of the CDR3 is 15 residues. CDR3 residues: CASSSPGQAPLTLYF. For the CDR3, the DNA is TGTGCCAGCAGTTCCCCAGGGCAGGCACCCCTTACCTTATATTTT.

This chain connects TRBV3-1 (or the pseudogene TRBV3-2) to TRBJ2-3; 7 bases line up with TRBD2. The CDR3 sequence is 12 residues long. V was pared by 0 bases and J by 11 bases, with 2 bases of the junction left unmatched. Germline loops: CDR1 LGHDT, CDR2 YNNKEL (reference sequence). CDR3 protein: CASSQEAGRQYF. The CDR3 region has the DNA TGTGCCAGCAGCCAAGAAGCGGGACGGCAGTATTTT.

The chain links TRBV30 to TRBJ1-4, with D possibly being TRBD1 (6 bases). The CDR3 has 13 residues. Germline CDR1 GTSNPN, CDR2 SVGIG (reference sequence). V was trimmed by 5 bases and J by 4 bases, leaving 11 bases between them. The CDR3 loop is CAWQQGLNEKLFF. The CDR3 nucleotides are TGTGCCTGGCAACAGGGCCTTAATGAAAAACTGTTTTTT.

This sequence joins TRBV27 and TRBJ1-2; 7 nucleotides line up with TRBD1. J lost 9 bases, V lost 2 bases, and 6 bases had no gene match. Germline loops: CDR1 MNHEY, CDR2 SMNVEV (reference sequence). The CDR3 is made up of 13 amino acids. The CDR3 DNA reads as TGTGCCAGCAGTTTAACAGGGGTAAAGAGCTACACCTTC. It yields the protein CASSLTGVKSYTF.

CDR3 DNA: TGTGCCAGCAGTCTTACTTGGGGGGAAATGCAGCCCCAGCATTTT. It codes for CASSLTWGEMQPQHF. This chain joins TRBV6-5 and TRBJ1-5; a possible D gene is TRBD1 (5 bases). This CDR3 spans 15 amino acids. From germline, CDR1 is MNHEY and CDR2 SVGAGI. The V end was cut by 5 bases, the J end by 7 bases, with 18 bases between.

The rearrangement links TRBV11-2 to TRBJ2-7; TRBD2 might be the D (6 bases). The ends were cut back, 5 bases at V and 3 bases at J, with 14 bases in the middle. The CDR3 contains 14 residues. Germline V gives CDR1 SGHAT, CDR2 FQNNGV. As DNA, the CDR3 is TGTGCCAGCAGCACTAGTGGCGGGGACTACGAGCAGTACTTC. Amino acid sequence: CASSTSGGDYEQYF.

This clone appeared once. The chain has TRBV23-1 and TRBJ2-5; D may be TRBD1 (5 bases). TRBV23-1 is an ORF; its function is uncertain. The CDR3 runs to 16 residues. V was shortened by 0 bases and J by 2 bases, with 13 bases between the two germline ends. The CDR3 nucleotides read TGCGCCAGCAGTCAATCGGCAAGGGGAAATCAAGAGACCCAGTACTTC. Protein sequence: CASSQSARGNQETQYF.

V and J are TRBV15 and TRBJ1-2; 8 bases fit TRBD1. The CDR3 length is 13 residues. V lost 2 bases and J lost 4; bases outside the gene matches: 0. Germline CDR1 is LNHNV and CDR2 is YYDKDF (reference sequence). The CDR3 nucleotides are TGTGCCACCAGCAGACAGGGGGCCTATGGCTACACCTTC. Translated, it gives CATSRQGAYGYTF. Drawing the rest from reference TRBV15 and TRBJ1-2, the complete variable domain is DAMVIQNPRYQVTQFGKPVTLSCSQTLNHNVMYWYQQKSSQAPKLLFHYYDKDFNNEADTPDNFQSRRPNTSFCFLDIRSPGLGDTAMYLCATSRQGAYGYTFGSGTRLTVV.

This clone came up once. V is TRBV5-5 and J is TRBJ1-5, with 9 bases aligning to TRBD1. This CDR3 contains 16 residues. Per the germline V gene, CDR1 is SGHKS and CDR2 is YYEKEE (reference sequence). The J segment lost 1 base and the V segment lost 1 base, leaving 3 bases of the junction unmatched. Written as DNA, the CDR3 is TGTGCCAGCAGCTTGACTGGACAGGGGAGCAATCAGCCCCAGCATTTT. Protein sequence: CASSLTGQGSNQPQHF.

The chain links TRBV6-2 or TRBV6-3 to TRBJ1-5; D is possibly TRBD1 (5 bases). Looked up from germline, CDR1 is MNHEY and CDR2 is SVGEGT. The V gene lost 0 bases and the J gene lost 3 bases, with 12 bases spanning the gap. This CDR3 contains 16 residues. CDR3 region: CASSYSTTEDNQPQHF. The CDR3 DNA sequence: TGTGCCAGCAGTTACTCGACGACAGAGGACAATCAGCCCCAGCATTTT.

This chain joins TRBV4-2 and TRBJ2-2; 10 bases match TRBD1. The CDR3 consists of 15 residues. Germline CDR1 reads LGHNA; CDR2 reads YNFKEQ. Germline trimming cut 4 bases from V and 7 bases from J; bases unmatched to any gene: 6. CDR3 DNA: TGTGCCAGCAGCCCGGGACAGGGGAATAACGGGGAGCTGTTTTTT. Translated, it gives CASSPGQGNNGELFF.

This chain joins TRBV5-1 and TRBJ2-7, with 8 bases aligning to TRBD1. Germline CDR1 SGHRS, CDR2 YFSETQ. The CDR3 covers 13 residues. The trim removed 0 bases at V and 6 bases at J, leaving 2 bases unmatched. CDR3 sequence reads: CASSLGQGTEQYF. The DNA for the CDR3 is TGCGCCAGCAGCTTGGGACAGGGGACCGAGCAGTACTTC.

The CDR3 DNA follows: TGTGCCAGCAGAAGGGGGGGGCTATTTTTAACAGATACGCAGTATTTT. Translating gives CASRRGGLFLTDTQYF. The rearrangement links TRBV2 to TRBJ2-3, with D possibly TRBD2 on 7 matching bases. Germline V gene data show CDR1 as SNHLY and CDR2 as FYNNEI. V lost 6 bases to trimming and J lost 3 bases, with 19 bases between them. This CDR3 is built from 16 residues.

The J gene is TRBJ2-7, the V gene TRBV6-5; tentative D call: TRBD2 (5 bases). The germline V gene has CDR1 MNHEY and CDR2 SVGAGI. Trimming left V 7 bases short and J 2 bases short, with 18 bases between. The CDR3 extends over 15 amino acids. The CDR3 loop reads CASKLYALGAYEQYF. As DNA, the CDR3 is TGTGCCAGCAAGTTATATGCCCTCGGGGCCTACGAGCAGTACTTC.

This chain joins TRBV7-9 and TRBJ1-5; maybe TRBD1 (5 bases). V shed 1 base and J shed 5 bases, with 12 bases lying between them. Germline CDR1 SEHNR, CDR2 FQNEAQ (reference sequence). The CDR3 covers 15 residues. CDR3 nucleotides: TGTGCCAGCAGCTTAGTCGCCGGGGGAGATCAGCCCCAGCATTTT. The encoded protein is CASSLVAGGDQPQHF. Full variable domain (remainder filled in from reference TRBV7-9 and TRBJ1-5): DTGVSQNPRHKITKRGQNVTFRCDPISEHNRLYWYRQTLGQGPEFLTYFQNEAQLEKSRLLSDRFSAERPKGSFSTLEIQRTEQGDSAMYLCASSLVAGGDQPQHFGDGTRLSIL.

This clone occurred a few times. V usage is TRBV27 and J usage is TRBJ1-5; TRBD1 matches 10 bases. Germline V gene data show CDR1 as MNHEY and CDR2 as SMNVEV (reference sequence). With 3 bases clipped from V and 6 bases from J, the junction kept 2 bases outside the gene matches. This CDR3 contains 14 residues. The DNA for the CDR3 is TGTGCCAGCAGTTTGGACAGGGGGACTCAGCCCCAGCATTTT. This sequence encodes CASSLDRGTQPQHF.

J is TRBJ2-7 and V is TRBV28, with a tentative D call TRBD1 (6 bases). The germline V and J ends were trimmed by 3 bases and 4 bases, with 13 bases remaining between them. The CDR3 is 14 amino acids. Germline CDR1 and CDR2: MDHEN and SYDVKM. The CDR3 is CASSFRDTDYEQYF. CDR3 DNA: TGTGCCAGCAGTTTCCGGGACACGGATTACGAGCAGTACTTC.

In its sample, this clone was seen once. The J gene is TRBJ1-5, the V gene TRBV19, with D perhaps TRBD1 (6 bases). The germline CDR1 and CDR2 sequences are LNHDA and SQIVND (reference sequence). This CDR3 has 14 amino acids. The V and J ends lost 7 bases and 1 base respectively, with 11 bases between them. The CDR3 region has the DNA TGTGCCAGTAAGAGGGGGGGGAGCAATCAGCCCCAGCATTTT. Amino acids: CASKRGGSNQPQHF. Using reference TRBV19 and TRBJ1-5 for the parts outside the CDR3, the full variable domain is DGGITQSPKYLFRKEGQNVTLSCEQNLNHDAMYWYRQDPGQGLRLIYYSQIVNDFQKGDIAEGYSVSREKKESFPLTVTSAQKNPTAFYLCASKRGGSNQPQHFGDGTRLSIL.

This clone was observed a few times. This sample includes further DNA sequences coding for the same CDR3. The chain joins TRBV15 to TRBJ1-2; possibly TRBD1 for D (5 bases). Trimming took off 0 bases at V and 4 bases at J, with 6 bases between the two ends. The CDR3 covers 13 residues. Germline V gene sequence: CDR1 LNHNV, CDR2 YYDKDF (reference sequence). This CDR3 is CATSRDQGYGYTF. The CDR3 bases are TGTGCCACCAGCAGAGATCAGGGCTATGGCTACACCTTC.